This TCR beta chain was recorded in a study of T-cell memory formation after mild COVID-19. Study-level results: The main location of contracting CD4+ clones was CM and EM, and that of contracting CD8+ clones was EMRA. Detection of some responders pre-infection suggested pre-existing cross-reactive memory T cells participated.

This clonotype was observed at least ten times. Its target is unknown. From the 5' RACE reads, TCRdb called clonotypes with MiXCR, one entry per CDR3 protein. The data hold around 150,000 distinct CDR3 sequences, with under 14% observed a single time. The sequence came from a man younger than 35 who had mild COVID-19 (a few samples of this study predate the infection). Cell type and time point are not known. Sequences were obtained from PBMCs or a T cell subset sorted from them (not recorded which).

The CDR3 is CASSQENSGYEQYV. As DNA, the CDR3 is TGCGCCAGCAGCCAAGAAAACTCCGGCTACGAGCAGTACGTC. The chain links TRBV4-1 to TRBJ2-7; D gene uncertain. With 0 bases removed from V and 3 bases from J, the gap between germline ends came to 9 bases. In germline, CDR1 is MGHRA, CDR2 YSYEKL. This CDR3 has 14 amino acids.